This T cell receptor beta chain was sequenced during a study of blood T cells in healthy people across ages. About this clonotype: What it binds is not known.

A second PCR of roughly 7 to 11 cycles used a sample-barcoded 5' primer and a J-beta primer mix. Every molecule of cDNA carried a tag from a template-switch adaptor with 12 random nucleotides. TCRdb recomputed calls from the 5' RACE reads with MiXCR, one row per CDR3 protein. The data show hundreds of thousands of distinct CDR3 sequences, about 61% seen once. Study-wide results and limits: Both naive CD4+ cell counts and diversity were greater in long-lived donors than in aged donors. A roughly linear age-dependent decrease characterized TCR beta diversity per million T cells.

Extracted total RNA amounted to at least 6 micrograms for each sample. The V end lost 2 bases, the J end lost 7 bases, and 5 bases lay between the germline ends. The CDR3 is 11 amino acids. Germline-derived CDR1 and CDR2 are SNHLY and FYNNEI. The origin of this receptor is a man aged 35-49 years in good health. The chain joins TRBV2 to TRBJ1-1; the D is unclear. Sequenced: blood. In DNA form, the CDR3 reads TGTGCCAGCAGTGAACGGGATGAAGCTTTCTTT. It translates to CASSERDEAFF.